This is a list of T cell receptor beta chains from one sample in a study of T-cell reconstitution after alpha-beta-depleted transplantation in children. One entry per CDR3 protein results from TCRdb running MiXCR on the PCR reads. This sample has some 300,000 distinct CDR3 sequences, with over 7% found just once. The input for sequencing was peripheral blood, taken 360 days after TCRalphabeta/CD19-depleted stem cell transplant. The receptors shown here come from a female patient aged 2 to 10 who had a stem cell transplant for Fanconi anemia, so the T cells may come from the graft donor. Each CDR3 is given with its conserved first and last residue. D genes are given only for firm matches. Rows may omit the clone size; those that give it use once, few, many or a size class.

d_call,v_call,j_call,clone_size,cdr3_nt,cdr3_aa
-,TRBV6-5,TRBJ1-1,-,TGTGCCAGCAGTTACTCCTTCGCGAGTGCCGGGGGCACTGAAGCTTTCTTT,CASSYSFASAGGTEAFF
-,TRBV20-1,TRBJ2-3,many,TGCAGTGCCCCATTCGTCACAGATACGCAGTATTTT,CSAPFVTDTQYF
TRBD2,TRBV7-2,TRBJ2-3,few,TGTGCCAGCAGCTCGGGACTAGCGGGGCAGGCAGATACGCAGTATTTT,CASSSGLAGQADTQYF
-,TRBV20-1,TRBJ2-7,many,TGCAGTGCTCGGGGGGCTCCGGGACAGGTCCCCTACGAGCAGTACTTC,CSARGAPGQVPYEQYF
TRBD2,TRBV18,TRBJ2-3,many,TGTGCCAGCTCACGGACTAGCGGGAGGGCCCTTAATCGTACAGATACGCAGTATTTT,CASSRTSGRALNRTDTQYF
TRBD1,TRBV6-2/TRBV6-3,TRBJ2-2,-,TGTGCCAGCAGTTACCTGGACAGGGGGGCCGGGGAGCTGTTTTTT,CASSYLDRGAGELFF
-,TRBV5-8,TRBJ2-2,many,TGTGCCAGCAGGGGAGGCCCCGGTCAACCCGGGGAGCTGTTTTTT,CASRGGPGQPGELFF
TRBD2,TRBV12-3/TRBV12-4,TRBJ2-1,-,TGTGCCTTCAGTTTAGTCCTGGGGGAGGGGACTAGCGGAGACAATGAGCAGTTCTTC,CAFSLVLGEGTSGDNEQFF
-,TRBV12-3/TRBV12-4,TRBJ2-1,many,TGTGCCAACGTGAGACCGGGAGACTCCTACAATGAGCAGTTCTTC,CANVRPGDSYNEQFF
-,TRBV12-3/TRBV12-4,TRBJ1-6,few,TGTGCCAGCAATCCCGGATCCCCTTCACCCCTCCACTTT,CASNPGSPSPLHF
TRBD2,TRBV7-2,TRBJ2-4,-,TGTGCCAGCACCCCCCGACTAGCGGGGTCCAAAAACATTCAGTACTTC,CASTPRLAGSKNIQYF
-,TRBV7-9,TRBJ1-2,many,TGTGCCAGCAGCTTAGGAGCAGCCGCTAACTATGGCTACACCTTC,CASSLGAAANYGYTF
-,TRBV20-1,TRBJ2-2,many,TGCAGTGCTTACACCGGGGAGCTGTTTTTT,CSAYTGELFF
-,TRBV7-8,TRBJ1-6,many,TGTGCCAGCAGCTTTGTCTCCGGTCAGGGCTCACCCCTCCACTTT,CASSFVSGQGSPLHF
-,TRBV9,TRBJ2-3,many,TGTGCCAGCAGCGTAGTTATTTCAGATACGCAGTATTTT,CASSVVISDTQYF
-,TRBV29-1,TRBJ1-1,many,TGCAGCGTTGAAGCGGGGAATACTGAAGCTTTCTTT,CSVEAGNTEAFF
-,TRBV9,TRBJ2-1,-,TGTGCCAGCAGCGAGTCACATCTGGCCCCATTTAATGAGCAGTTCTTC,CASSESHLAPFNEQFF
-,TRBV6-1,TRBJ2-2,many,TGTGCCAGCAGTCCTAACCTGGGCACCGGGGAGCTGTTTTTT,CASSPNLGTGELFF
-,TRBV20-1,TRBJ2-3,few,TGCAGTGCTAGAGAGGAGACGATGGAGGGTACGCAGTATTTT,CSAREETMEGTQYF
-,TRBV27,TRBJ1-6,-,TGTGCCACCAGGCTGGAAGAATTGGGTTCACCCCTCCACTTT,CATRLEELGSPLHF
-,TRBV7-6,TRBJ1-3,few,TGTGCCAGCAGCCACCCCAATGCGGGGGACTACTCTGGAAACACCATATATTTT,CASSHPNAGDYSGNTIYF
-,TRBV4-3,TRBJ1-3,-,TGCGCCAGCAGCCAAGATGGAGGGAGGCCCATATATTTT,CASSQDGGRPIYF
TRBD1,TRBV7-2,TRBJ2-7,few,TGTGCCACTTCACCCCGGGACAGGGCCTACGAGCAGTACTTC,CATSPRDRAYEQYF
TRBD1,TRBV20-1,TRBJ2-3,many,TGTAGCTCGGACAGGGAGGCAGATACGCAGTATTTT,CSSDREADTQYF
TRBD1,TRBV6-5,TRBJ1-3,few,TGTGCCAGCAGTTACTCATCCTTGGACAGGGTATCAGGAAACACCATATATTTT,CASSYSSLDRVSGNTIYF
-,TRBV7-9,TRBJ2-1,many,TGTGCCAGCAGCTTCACAGGGATCTCCTACAATGAGCAGTTCTTC,CASSFTGISYNEQFF
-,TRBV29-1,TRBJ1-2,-,TGCAGCGTTGAAGGGGGACGGCGGTACACCTTC,CSVEGGRRYTF
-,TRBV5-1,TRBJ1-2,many,TGCGCCAGCAGCTTGGAAGGGTATGGCTACACCTTC,CASSLEGYGYTF
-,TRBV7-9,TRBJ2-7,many,TGTGCCAGCAGCTTTTACGACAGGACCTACGAGCAGTACTTC,CASSFYDRTYEQYF
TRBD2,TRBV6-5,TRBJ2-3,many,TGTGCCAGCAGTTACTCGCCGGGGGGGCCAGATACGCAGTATTTT,CASSYSPGGPDTQYF
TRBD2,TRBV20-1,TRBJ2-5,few,TGCAGTGCGAGGACTAGCGGGGGAATTTGGCAAGAGACCCAGTACTTC,CSARTSGGIWQETQYF
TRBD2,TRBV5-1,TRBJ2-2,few,TGCGCCAGCAGCTTTTTACTAGCGGGGGACGCCGGGGAGCTGTTTTTT,CASSFLLAGDAGELFF
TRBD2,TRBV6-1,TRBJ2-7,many,TGTGCCAGCAGGGAGCGGGAGATTGCCGAGCAGTACTTC,CASREREIAEQYF
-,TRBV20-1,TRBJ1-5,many,TGCAGTGCTAGAGAGGGGGGACGGGCCGGGCAGCCCCAGCATTTT,CSAREGGRAGQPQHF
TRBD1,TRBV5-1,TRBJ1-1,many,TGCGCCAGCAGCTTCCCGGACAGGGTCACTGAAGCTTTCTTT,CASSFPDRVTEAFF
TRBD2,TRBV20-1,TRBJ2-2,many,TGCAGTGCTAGACGGATCGGGAGGGCCCTATCCGGGGAGCTGTTTTTT,CSARRIGRALSGELFF
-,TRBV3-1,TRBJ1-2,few,TGTGCCAGCTCGAGTTGGACAGACTCGTATGGCTACACCTTC,CASSSWTDSYGYTF
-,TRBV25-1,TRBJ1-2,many,TGTGCCAGCAGTGACCCCCCCGGCTACACCTTC,CASSDPPGYTF
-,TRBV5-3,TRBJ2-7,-,TGTGCCAGGGGCTTGGGGGGAACCTACGAGCAGTACTTC,CARGLGGTYEQYF
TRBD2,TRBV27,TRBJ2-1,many,TGTGCCAGCAGTTTACAAGCGGGAGCCTACAATGAGCAGTTCTTC,CASSLQAGAYNEQFF
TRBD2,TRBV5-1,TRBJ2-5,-,TGCGCCAGCAGCTTGGGAACTAGCGGGGGCTCCTTCACCCGTAGGCCAGAGGGAGAGACCCAGTACTTC,CASSLGTSGGSFTRRPEGETQYF
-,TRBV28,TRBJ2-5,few,TGTGCCAGCAGTCCAGGGTTACGGGGGCGAGAGACCCAGTACTTC,CASSPGLRGRETQYF
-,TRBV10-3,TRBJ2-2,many,TGTGCCATCAGTGAGCCCAGGGCGGGCACCGGGGAGCTGTTTTTT,CAISEPRAGTGELFF
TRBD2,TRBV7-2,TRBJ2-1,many,TGTGCCAGCAGCTTAGGGGTTAGCGGGAGCTCCTACAATGAGCAGTTCTTC,CASSLGVSGSSYNEQFF
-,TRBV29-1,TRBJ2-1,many,TGCAGCGTCGGACCCCATGAGCAGTTCTTC,CSVGPHEQFF
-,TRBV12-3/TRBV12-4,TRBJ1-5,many,TGTGCCAGCAGTACAATCGCGTATCAGCCCCAGCATTTT,CASSTIAYQPQHF
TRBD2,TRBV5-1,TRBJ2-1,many,TGCGCCAGCAGCCTTCTAACCAGCGGGAGGCTCTACAATGAGCAGTTCTTC,CASSLLTSGRLYNEQFF
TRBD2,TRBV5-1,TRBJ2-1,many,TGCGCCAGCAGCTTGGCGCTAGCGGGATTGAGTGAGCAGTTCTTC,CASSLALAGLSEQFF
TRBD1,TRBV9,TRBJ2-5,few,TGTGCCAGCAGCGTAGGTTCTGGGACAGGGCTCCAAGAGACCCAGTACTTC,CASSVGSGTGLQETQYF
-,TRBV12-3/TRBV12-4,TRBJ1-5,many,TGTGCCAGCAGTTTATCGGGATTCTCATCCTATCAGCCCCAGCATTTT,CASSLSGFSSYQPQHF
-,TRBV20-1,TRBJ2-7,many,TGCAGCCACTCAAAGCCGTGGTCCTACGAGCAGTACTTC,CSHSKPWSYEQYF
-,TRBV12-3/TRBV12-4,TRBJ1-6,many,TGTGCCAGCAGACCATCGGGAGGGTTGAGCAATTCACCCCTCCACTTT,CASRPSGGLSNSPLHF
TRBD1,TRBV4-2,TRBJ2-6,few,TGTGCCAGCAGCCACGGACAGGCACCGTCCGACTCTGGGGCCAACGTCCTGACTTTC,CASSHGQAPSDSGANVLTF
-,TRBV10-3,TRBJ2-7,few,TGTGCCATCAGTGAGTCGGCGGGTGTTACCCTCCTGGGGCAGTACTTC,CAISESAGVTLLGQYF
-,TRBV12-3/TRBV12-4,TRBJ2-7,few,TGTGCCAGCAGCACTGCCCGGAGGGGCGAGCAGTACTTC,CASSTARRGEQYF
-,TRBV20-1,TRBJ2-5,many,TGCAGTGCCTTCCACCCGGCAGGGAATCAAGAGACCCAGTACTTC,CSAFHPAGNQETQYF